The 2 T cell receptor beta chains listed next were all sequenced from one sample in a study of CD8+CD57+ T cells in acquired aplastic anemia. Sequencing involved patients with CD8+CD57+ cell expansion previously shown by flow cytometry. Genomic DNA templated the TCR beta VDJ and CDR3 profiling. TCRdb re-called the reads with MiXCR, one entry per CDR3 protein. The data hold 310,000 or so distinct CDR3 sequences, with roughly 61% observed a single time. The sequencing input was sorted CD4+, CD8+, or CD8+CD57+ T cells (not recorded which) from PBMCs. The receptor set was obtained from a human donor with aplastic anemia.

The table lists this clonotype with a few counts. The J gene is TRBJ1-2, the V gene TRBV10-3; unclear D gene. CDR3 length: 12 amino acids. Germline V gene lookup returns CDR1 ENHRY and CDR2 SYGVKD. Trimming stripped 3 bases from V and 8 bases from J, with 10 bases between. The CDR3 DNA follows: TGTGCCATCAGTGAAACAGCAGAGGGCTACACCTTC. It codes for CAISETAEGYTF.

A single count supports this clonotype. This rearrangement joins TRBV12-3 or TRBV12-4 to TRBJ1-6, with D perhaps TRBD1 (6 bases). V lost 6 bases and J 10 bases, leaving 22 bases between the germline ends. The CDR3 is 16 residues long. The CDR3 bases are TGTGCCAGCAGCCTAAGGAACAGGGAAGGTGGGTCACCCCTCCACTTT. Its translation: CASSLRNREGGSPLHF.